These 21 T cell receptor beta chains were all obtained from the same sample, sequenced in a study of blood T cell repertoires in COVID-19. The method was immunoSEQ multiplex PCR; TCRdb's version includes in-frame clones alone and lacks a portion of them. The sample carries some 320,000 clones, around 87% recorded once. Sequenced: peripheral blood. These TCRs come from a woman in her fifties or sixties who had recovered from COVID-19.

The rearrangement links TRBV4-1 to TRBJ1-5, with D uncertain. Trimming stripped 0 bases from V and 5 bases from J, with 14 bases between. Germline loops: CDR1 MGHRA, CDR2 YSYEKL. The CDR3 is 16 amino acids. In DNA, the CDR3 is TGCGCCAGCAGCCAAGATTGGAACGGTCGGGATCAGCCCCAGCATTTT. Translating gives CASSQDWNGRDQPQHF.

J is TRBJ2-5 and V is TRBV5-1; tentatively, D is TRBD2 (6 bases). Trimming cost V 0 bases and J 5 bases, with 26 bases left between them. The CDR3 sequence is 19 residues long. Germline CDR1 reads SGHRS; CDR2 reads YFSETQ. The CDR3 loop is CASSLVVYLGGTLGETQYF. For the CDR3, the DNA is TGCGCCAGCAGCTTGGTGGTTTATTTGGGCGGGACCCTCGGTGAGACCCAGTACTTC.

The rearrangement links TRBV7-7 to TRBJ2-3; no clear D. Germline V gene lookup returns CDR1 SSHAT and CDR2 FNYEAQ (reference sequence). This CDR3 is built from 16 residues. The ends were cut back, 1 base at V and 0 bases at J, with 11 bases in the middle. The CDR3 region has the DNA TGTGCCAGCAGCTTAGGGGCCGGTAGAAGCACAGATACGCAGTATTTT. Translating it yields CASSLGAGRSTDTQYF.

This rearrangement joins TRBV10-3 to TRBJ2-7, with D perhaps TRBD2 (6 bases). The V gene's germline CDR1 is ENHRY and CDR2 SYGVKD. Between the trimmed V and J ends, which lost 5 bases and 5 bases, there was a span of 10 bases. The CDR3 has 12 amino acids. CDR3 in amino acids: CAISTAGHEQYF. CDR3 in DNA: TGTGCCATCAGTACCGCGGGACACGAGCAGTACTTC.

Here the CDR3 DNA reads TGTGCCAGCAACCGGGACAGGGGAGAGGGCTACACCTTC. This gives the protein CASNRDRGEGYTF. This chain joins TRBV28 and TRBJ1-2, with 10 bases lining up with TRBD1. The J segment lost 8 bases and the V segment lost 7 bases, leaving 7 bases of the junction unmatched. Germline V gene lookup returns CDR1 MDHEN and CDR2 SYDVKM. The CDR3 contains 13 residues.

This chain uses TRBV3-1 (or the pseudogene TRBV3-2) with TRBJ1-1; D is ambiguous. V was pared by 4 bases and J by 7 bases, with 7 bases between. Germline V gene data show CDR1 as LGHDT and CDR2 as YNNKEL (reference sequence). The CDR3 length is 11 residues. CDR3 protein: CASSREGEAFF. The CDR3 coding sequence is TGTGCCAGCAGCCGTGAGGGTGAAGCTTTCTTT.

In nucleotides, the CDR3 is TGTGCCAGCAGCCAAGATCTCTTGGGGCCCTACGAGCAGTACTTC. Its translation is CASSQDLLGPYEQYF. This chain connects TRBV4-2 to TRBJ2-7, with D possibly matching TRBD1 (5 bases). Germline CDR1 is LGHNA and CDR2 is YNFKEQ. The CDR3 extends over 15 amino acids. V was trimmed by 0 bases and J by 2 bases, leaving 11 bases between them.

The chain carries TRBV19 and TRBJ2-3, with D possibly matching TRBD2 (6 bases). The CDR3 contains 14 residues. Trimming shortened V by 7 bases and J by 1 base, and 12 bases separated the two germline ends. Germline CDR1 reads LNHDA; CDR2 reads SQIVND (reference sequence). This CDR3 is CASKEGRGTDTQYF. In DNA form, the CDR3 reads TGTGCCAGTAAGGAGGGTCGGGGCACAGATACGCAGTATTTT. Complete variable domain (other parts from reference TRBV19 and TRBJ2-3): DGGITQSPKYLFRKEGQNVTLSCEQNLNHDAMYWYRQDPGQGLRLIYYSQIVNDFQKGDIAEGYSVSREKKESFPLTVTSAQKNPTAFYLCASKEGRGTDTQYFGPGTRLTVL.

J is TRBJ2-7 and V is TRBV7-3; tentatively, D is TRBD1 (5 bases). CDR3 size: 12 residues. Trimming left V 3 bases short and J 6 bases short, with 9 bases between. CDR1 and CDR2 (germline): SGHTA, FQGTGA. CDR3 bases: TGTGCCAGCAGCTTTCTCCAGGGCGAGCAGTACTTC. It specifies CASSFLQGEQYF.

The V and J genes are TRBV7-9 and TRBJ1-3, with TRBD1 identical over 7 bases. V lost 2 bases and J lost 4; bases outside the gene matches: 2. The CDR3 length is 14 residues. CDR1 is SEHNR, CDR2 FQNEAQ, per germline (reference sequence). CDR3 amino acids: CASSLRTGGNTIYF. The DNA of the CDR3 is TGTGCCAGCAGCTTAAGGACAGGAGGAAACACCATATATTTT.

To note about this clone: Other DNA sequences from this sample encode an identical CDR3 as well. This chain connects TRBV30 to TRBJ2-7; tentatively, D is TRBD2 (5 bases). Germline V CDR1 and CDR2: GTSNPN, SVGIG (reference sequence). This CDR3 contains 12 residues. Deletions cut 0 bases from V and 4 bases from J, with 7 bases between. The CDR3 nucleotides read TGTGCCTGGAGTGTAGGCGGGTACGAGCAGTACTTC. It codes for CAWSVGGYEQYF.

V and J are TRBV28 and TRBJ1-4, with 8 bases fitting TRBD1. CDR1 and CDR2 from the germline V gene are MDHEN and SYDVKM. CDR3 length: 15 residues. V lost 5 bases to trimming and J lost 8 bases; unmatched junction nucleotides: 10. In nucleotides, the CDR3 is TGTGCCAGCAGTACGCCGGGACAGGTCGGAGAAAAACTGTTTTTT. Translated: CASSTPGQVGEKLFF. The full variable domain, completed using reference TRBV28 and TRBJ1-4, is DVKVTQSSRYLVKRTGEKVFLECVQDMDHENMFWYRQDPGLGLRLIYFSYDVKMKEKGDIPEGYSVSREKKERFSLILESASTNQTSMYLCASSTPGQVGEKLFFGSGTQLSVL.

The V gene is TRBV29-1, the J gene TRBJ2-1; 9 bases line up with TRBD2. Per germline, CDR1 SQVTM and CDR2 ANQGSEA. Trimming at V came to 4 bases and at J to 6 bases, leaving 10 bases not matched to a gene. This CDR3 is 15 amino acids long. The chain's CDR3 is CSVVPLAGPGNEQFF. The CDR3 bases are TGCAGCGTTGTCCCCCTAGCGGGGCCGGGCAATGAGCAGTTCTTC.

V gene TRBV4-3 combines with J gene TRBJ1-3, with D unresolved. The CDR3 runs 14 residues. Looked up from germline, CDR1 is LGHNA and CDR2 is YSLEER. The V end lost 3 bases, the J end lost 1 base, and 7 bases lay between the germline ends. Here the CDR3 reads CASSQELSGNTIYF. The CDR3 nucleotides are TGCGCCAGCAGCCAGGAACTATCTGGAAACACCATATATTTT.

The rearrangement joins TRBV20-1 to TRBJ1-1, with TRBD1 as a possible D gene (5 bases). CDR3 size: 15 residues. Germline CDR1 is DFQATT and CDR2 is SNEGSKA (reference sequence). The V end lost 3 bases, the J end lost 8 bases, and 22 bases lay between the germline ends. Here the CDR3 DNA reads TGCAGTGCTAGTGCCTGGAGACAGTTCAACCTCGAAGCTTTCTTT. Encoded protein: CSASAWRQFNLEAFF.

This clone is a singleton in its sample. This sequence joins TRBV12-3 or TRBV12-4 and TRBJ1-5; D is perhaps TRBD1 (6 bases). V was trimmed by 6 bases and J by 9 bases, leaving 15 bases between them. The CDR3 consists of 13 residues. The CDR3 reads CASSRDIQLPQHF. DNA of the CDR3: TGTGCCAGCAGCCGGGACATCCAATTGCCCCAGCATTTT.

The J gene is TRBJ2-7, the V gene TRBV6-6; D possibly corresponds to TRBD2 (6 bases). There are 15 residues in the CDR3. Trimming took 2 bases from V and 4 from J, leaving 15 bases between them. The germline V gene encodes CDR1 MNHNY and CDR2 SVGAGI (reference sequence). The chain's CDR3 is CASSYVLGGLYEQYF. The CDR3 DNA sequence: TGTGCCAGCAGTTACGTGCTGGGGGGTCTTTACGAGCAGTACTTC.

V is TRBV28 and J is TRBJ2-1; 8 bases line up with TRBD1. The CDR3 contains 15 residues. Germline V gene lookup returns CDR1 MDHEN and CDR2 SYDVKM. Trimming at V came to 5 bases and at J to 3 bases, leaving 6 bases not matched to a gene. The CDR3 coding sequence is TGTGCCAGCAGTCCCGGACAGGGAGACTACAATGAGCAGTTCTTC. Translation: CASSPGQGDYNEQFF.

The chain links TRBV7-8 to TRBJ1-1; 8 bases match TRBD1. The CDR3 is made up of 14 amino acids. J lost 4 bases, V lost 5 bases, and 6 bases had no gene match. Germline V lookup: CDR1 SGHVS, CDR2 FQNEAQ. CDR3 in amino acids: CASSPSTGGTEAFF. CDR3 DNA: TGTGCCAGCAGCCCGAGCACAGGGGGCACTGAAGCTTTCTTT.

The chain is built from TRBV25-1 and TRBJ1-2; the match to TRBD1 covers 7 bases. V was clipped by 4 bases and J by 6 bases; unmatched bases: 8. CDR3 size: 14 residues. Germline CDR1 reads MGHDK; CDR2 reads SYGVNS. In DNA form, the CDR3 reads TGTGCCAGCAGTGCCCGGGACAGCCGTCATGGCTACACCTTC. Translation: CASSARDSRHGYTF.

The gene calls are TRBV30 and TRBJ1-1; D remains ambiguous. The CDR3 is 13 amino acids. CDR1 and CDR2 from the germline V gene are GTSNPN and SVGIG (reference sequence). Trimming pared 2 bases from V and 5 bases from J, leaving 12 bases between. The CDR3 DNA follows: TGTGCCTGGAGTCAAAACACCGGGACTGAAGCTTTCTTT. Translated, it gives CAWSQNTGTEAFF. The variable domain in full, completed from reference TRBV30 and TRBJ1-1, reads SQTIHQWPATLVQPVGSPLSLECTVEGTSNPNLYWYRQAAGRGLQLLFYSVGIGQISSEVPQNLSASRPQDRQFILSSKKLLLSDSGFYLCAWSQNTGTEAFFGQGTRLTVV.